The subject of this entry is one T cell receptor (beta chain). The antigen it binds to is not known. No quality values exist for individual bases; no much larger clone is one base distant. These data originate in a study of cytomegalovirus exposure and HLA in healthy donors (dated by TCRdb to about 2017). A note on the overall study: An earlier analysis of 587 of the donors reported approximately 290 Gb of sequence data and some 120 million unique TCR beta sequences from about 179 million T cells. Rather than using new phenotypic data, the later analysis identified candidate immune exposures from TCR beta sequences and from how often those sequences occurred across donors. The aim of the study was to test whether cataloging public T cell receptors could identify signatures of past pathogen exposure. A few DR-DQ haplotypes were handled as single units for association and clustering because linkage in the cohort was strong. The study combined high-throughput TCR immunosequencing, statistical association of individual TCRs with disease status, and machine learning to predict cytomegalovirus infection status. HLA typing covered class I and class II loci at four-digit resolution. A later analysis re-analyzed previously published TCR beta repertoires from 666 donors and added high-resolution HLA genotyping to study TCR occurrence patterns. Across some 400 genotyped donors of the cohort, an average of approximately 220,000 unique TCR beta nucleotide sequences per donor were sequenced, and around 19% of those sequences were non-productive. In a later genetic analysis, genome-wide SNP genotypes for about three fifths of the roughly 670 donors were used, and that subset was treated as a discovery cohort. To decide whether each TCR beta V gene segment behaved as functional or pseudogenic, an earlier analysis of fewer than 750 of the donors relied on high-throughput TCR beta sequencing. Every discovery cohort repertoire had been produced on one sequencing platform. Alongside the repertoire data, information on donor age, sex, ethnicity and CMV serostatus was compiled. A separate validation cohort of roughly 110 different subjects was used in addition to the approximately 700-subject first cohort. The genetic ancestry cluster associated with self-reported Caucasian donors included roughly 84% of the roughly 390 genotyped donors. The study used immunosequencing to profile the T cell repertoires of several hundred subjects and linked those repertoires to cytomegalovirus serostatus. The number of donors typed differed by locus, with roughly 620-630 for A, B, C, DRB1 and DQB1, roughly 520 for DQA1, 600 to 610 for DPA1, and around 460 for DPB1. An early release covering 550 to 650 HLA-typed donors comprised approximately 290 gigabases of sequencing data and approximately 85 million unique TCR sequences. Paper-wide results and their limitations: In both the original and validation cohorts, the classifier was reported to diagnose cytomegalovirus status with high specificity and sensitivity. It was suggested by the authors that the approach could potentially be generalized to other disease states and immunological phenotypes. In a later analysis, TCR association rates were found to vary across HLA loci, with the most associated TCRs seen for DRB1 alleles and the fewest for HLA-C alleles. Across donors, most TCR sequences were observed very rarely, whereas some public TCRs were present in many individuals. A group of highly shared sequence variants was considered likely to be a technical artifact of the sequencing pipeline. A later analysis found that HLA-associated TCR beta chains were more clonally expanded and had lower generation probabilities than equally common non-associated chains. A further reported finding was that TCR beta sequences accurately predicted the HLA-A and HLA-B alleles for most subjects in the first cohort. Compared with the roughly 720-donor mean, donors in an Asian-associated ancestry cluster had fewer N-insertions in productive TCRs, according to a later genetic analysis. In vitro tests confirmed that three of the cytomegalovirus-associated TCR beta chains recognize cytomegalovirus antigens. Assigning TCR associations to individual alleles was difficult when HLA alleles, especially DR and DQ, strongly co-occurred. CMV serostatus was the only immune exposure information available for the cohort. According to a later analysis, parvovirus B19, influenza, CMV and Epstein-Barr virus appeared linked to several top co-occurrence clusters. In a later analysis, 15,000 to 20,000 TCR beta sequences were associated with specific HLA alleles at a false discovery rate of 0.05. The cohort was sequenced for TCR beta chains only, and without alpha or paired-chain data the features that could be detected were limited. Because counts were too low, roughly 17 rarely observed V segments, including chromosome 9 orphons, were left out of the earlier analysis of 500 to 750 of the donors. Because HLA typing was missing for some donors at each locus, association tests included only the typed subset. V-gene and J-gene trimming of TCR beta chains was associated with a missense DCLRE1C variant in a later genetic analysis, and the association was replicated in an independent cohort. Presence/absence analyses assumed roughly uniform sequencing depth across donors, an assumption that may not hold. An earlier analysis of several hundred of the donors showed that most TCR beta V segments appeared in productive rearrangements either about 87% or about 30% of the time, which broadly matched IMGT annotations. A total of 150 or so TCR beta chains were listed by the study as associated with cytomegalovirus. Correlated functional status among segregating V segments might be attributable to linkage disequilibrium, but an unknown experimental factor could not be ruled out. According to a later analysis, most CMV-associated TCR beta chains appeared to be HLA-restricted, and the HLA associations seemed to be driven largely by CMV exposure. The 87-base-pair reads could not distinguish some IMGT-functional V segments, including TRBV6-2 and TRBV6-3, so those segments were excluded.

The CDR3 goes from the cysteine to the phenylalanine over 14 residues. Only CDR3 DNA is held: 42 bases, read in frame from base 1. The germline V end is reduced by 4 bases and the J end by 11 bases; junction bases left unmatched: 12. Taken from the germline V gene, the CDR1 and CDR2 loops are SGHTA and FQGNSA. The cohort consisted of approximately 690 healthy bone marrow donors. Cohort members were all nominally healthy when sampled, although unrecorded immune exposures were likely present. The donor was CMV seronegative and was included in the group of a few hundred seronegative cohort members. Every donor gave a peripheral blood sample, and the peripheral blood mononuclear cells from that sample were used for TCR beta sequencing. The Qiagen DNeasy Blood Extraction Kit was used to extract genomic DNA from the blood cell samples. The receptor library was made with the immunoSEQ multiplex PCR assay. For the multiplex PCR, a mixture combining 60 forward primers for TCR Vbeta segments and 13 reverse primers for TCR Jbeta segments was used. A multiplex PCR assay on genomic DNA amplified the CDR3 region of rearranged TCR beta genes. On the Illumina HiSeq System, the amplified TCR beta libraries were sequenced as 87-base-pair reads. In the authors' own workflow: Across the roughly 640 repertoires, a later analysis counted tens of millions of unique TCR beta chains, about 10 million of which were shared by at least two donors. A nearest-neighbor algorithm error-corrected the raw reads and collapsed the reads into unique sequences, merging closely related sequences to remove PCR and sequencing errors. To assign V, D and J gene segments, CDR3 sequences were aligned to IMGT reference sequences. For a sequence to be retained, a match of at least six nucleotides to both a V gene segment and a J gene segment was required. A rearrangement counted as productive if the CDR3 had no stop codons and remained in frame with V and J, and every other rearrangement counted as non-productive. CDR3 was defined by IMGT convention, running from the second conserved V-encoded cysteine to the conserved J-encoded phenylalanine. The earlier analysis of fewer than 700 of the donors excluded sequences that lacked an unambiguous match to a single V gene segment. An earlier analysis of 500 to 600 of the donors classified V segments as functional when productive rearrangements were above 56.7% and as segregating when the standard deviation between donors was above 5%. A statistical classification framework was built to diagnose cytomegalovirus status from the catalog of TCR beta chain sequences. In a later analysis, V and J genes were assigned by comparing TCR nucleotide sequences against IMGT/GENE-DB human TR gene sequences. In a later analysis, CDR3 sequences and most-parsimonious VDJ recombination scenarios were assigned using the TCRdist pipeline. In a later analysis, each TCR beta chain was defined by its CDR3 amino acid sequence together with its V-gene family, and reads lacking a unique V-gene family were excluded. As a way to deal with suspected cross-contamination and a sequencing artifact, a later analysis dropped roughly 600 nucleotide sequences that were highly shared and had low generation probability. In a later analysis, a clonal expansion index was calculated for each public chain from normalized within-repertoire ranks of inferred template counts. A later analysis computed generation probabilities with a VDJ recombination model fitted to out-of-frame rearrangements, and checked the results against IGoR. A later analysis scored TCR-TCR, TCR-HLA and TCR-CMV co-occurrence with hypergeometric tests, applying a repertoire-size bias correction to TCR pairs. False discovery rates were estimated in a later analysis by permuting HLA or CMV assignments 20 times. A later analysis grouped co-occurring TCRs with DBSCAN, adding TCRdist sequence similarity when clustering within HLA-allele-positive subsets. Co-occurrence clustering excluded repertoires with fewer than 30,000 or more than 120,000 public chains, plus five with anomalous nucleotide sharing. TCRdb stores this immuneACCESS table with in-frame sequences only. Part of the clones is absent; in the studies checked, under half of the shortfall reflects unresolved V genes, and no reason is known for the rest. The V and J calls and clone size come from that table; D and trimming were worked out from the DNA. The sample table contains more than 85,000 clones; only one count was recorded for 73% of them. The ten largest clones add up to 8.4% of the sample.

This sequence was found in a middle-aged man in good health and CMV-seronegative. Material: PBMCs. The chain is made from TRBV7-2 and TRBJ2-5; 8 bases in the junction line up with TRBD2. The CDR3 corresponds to CASSSGGAKRQQYF. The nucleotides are TGTGCCAGCAGCTCCGGGGGGGCCAAGAGACAACAGTACTTC.